The rows below give T cell receptor beta chains drawn from one sample of a study of control samples from healthy donors and cancer patients. Sequenced by immunoSEQ multiplex PCR; TCRdb stores in-frame clones only, minus some. Found here are under 70,000 clones, approximately 90% of them singletons; the top ten hold 0.95% to 1.5%. The specimen sequenced was PBMCs. Receptors originate from a woman aged 45-59 years with colorectal cancer. The CDR3 runs from the conserved cysteine through the conserved F or W. D genes are given only for firm matches. Rows give clone size only sometimes, using once, few, many, or a class for an expanded clone.

v_gene	d_gene	abundance	j_gene	CDR3aa	CDR3nt
TRBV10-3	TRBD2	-	TRBJ2-1	CAISEFVVRGENEQFF	TGTGCCATCAGTGAGTTCGTTGTCCGGGGGGAGAATGAGCAGTTCTTC
TRBV7-9	TRBD1	few	TRBJ1-4	CASSFEGTGAAKLFF	TGTGCCAGCAGCTTCGAGGGGACAGGGGCGGCAAAACTGTTTTTT
TRBV2	-	-	TRBJ2-6	CASGVDGANVLTF	TGTGCCAGCGGGGTGGACGGGGCCAACGTCCTGACTTTC
TRBV7-3	-	few	TRBJ2-2	CASSLIASTGELFF	TGTGCCAGCAGCTTAATTGCCAGCACCGGGGAGCTGTTTTTT
TRBV7-9	TRBD1	-	TRBJ2-1	CASSFVIQGQAYNEQFF	TGTGCCAGCAGCTTTGTCATTCAGGGACAGGCCTACAATGAGCAGTTCTTC
TRBV7-3	-	-	TRBJ1-2	CASSPTGGGHGYTF	TGTGCCAGCAGCCCAACCGGGGGGGGACATGGCTACACCTTC
TRBV19	TRBD1	-	TRBJ1-2	CASTTGTGYGYTF	TGTGCCAGTACAACCGGGACAGGATATGGCTACACCTTC
TRBV7-2	-	once	TRBJ2-2	CASSLPTGSVTGELFF	TGTGCCAGCAGCTTACCCACAGGGTCGGTCACCGGGGAGCTGTTTTTT
TRBV23-1	-	-	TRBJ2-7	CASSQHGSDREVYEQYF	TGCGCCAGCAGTCAACACGGGAGTGACAGGGAGGTCTACGAGCAGTACTTC
TRBV28	-	-	TRBJ1-2	CASKAANGFNYGYTF	TGTGCCAGCAAGGCGGCGAACGGGTTTAACTATGGCTACACCTTC
TRBV9	TRBD1	-	TRBJ1-2	CASSGGTGEGYGYTF	TGTGCCAGCAGCGGCGGGACAGGGGAAGGCTATGGCTACACCTTC
TRBV27	-	-	TRBJ1-2	CASSQQRPGNYGYTF	TGTGCCAGCAGTCAACAAAGACCAGGGAACTATGGCTACACCTTC
TRBV4-1	-	-	TRBJ1-1	CASSQDVRRPEAFF	TGCGCCAGCAGCCAAGATGTTCGAAGGCCTGAAGCTTTCTTT
TRBV5-1	-	-	TRBJ2-1	CASSLESGSREQFF	TGCGCCAGCAGCTTGGAGTCAGGCTCGCGGGAGCAGTTCTTC
TRBV18	-	-	TRBJ2-7	CASSPGPYEQYF	TGTGCCAGCTCACCAGGACCCTACGAGCAGTACTTC